This TCR beta chain was documented in a study of blood T cells in healthy people across ages. The CDR3 totals 12 residues. V was clipped by 6 bases and J by 8 bases, with 13 bases between them. Germline CDR1 reads ENHRY; CDR2 reads SYGVKD. Next came a second PCR, run for about 7 to 12 cycles, which used a sample-barcoded 5' primer along with a J-beta primer mix. A template-switch adaptor with 12 random nucleotides tagged each cDNA molecule. Every sample returned 2.5 million or more CDR3-containing paired-end reads. A single record per CDR3 protein comes from TCRdb applying MiXCR to the 5' RACE reads. Of approximately 900,000 distinct CDR3 sequences listed, 40% to 60% were seen once; the top ten hold around an eighth.

The receptor was isolated from a man aged 30 to 45 in good health. V usage is TRBV10-3 and J usage is TRBJ1-2, with D uncertain. Sequencing input: blood. CDR3 loop: CAISSREGGYTF. The CDR3 DNA is TGTGCCATCAGCTCTCGAGAAGGGGGCTACACCTTC.